Shown below are 8 T cell receptor beta chains from a single sample sequenced in a study of shared clonotypes between healthy human individuals. Method: immunoSEQ multiplex PCR; TCRdb's copy keeps in-frame clones and lacks some. The table has 2 million to 2.5 million clones, about 92% seen once. The sample was naive CD4+ T cells from PBMCs. Subset specified: CD45RA+ positively selected. The source of these receptors is a man between 18 and 35 years old in good health. Some clones in this sample may be carry-over from other donors' samples.

The rearrangement links TRBV7-3 to TRBJ2-1; D may correspond to TRBD1 or TRBD2 (5 bases each). Germline CDR1 SGHTA, CDR2 FQGTGA. The CDR3 loop spans 19 amino acids. Trimming removed 5 bases at V and 0 bases at J, with 23 bases between. CDR3 DNA: TGTGCCAGCAGCCTCCTCTCGAGTGGGGGAGCAGGCTCCTACAATGAGCAGTTCTTC. Amino acids: CASSLLSSGGAGSYNEQFF.

The V call is TRBV27, the J call TRBJ2-7; possible D gene TRBD2, 5 bases. Looked up from germline, CDR1 is MNHEY and CDR2 is SMNVEV (reference sequence). This CDR3 has 16 amino acids. The V and J ends lost 4 bases and 7 bases respectively, with 23 bases between them. CDR3 sequence reads: CASSSLREASLGEQYF. CDR3 in DNA: TGTGCCAGCAGTTCACTTCGGGAAGCGTCCCTTGGGGAGCAGTACTTC.

The chain employs TRBV6-5 and TRBJ1-5, with 7 bases lining up with TRBD1. The CDR3 extends over 13 amino acids. Trimming removed 6 bases from V and 6 bases from J; junction bases left unmatched: 5. The V gene's germline CDR1 is MNHEY and CDR2 SVGAGI. In DNA form, the CDR3 reads TGTGCCAGCAGACTCGGACAGGCTCAGCCCCAGCATTTT. Translating gives CASRLGQAQPQHF.

This clone was seen a single time. The chain has TRBV7-2 and TRBJ1-5; 7 nucleotides line up with TRBD1. With 5 bases clipped from V and 5 bases from J, the junction kept 9 bases outside the gene matches. The CDR3 extends over 15 amino acids. Per germline, CDR1 SGHTA and CDR2 FQGNSA. CDR3 residues: CASSPQTGIHQPQHF. In DNA, the CDR3 is TGTGCCAGCAGCCCCCAGACAGGGATTCATCAGCCCCAGCATTTT.

The V call is TRBV9, the J call TRBJ2-5; 7 nucleotides line up with TRBD2. Germline V lookup: CDR1 SGDLS, CDR2 YYNGEE. V was pared by 3 bases and J by 1 base, with 6 bases of the junction left unmatched. The CDR3 loop spans 15 amino acids. Here the CDR3 DNA reads TGTGCCAGCAGCGCCGGGGACTACCCCCAAGAGACCCAGTACTTC. Its translation: CASSAGDYPQETQYF.

The rearrangement links TRBV30 to TRBJ1-2; 10 bases align to TRBD1. Trimming took 0 bases from V and 5 from J; bases not matched to a gene: 9. The CDR3 runs 16 residues. Germline loops: CDR1 GTSNPN, CDR2 SVGIG (reference sequence). The CDR3 DNA follows: TGTGCCTGGAGTGTACTGGGGACAGGGGAAAGATATGGCTACACCTTC. This gives the protein CAWSVLGTGERYGYTF.

This chain uses TRBV7-3 with TRBJ2-7; no clear D. V was clipped by 6 bases and J by 2 bases, with 14 bases between them. This CDR3 region has 14 residues. Germline CDR1 and CDR2: SGHTA and FQGTGA. This CDR3 is CASRYAGRTYEQYF. CDR3 coding DNA: TGTGCCAGCAGGTACGCCGGCAGGACCTACGAGCAGTACTTC. Full variable domain (remainder filled in from reference TRBV7-3 and TRBJ2-7): GAGVSQTPSNKVTEKGKYVELRCDPISGHTALYWYRQSLGQGPEFLIYFQGTGAADDSGLPNDRFFAVRPEGSVSTLKIQRTERGDSAVYLCASRYAGRTYEQYFGPGTRLTVT.

For the CDR3, the DNA is TGTGCCAGCACGCCGCGTGGGGATGGCTACACCTTC. Protein product: CASTPRGDGYTF. The V and J genes are TRBV6-1 and TRBJ1-2; no clear D gene. V dropped 7 bases and J dropped 6 bases, with 12 bases sitting between them. The CDR3 consists of 12 residues. Looked up from germline, CDR1 is MNHNS and CDR2 is SASEGT.